What follows is one T cell receptor (beta chain) and its context. Its antigen is unidentified. This CDR3 has 12 residues. Germline loops: CDR1 MDHEN, CDR2 SYDVKM. With 6 bases removed from V and 5 bases from J, the gap between germline ends came to 10 bases. These data are taken from a study of T cell responses to AZD1222 COVID-19 vaccine. The wider study: Both about-4-week and about-12-week second-dose recipients were combined. Study-wide findings and caveats: Regions 160-218 and 743-854 held dominance among vaccine-associated CD4 TCRs, which spanned spike. Spike-specific TCR repertoires showed rising breadth and depth after two AZD1222 doses. Close to half of spike-specific TCRs reportedly recognize unmutated variant regions.

The repertoire was sequenced with immunoSEQ multiplex PCR; TCRdb's copy has only in-frame clones and lacks some. This sample has approximately 100,000 clones, with 91% found just once. The chain employs TRBV28 and TRBJ1-1; D is ambiguous. The receptor's source is an adult in good health. The sequencing here drew on peripheral blood, taken on day 0 of AZD1222 vaccination. The DNA of the CDR3 is TGTGCCAGCAGGCCGGGGAGAACTGAAGCTTTCTTT. Protein product: CASRPGRTEAFF.